This T cell receptor beta chain was found in a study of CD8+CD57+ T cells in acquired aplastic anemia. Study at large: Sorted CD4+ and CD8+ cells yielded DNA averaging approximately 3 ug. CD4+ cell libraries from healthy donors averaged about 10.8 million reads.

The CDR3 has 17 residues. Trimming took 3 bases from V and 0 from J; bases not matched to a gene: 8. The germline gives CDR1 DFQATT, CDR2 SNEGSKA (reference sequence). This clonotype occurred a few times. Its target is not known. It was genomic DNA that served as the template for profiling TCR beta VDJ and CDR3. TCRdb fed the reads into MiXCR, producing one record per CDR3 protein. The sample has roughly 81,000 distinct CDR3 sequences; under 50% are singletons. Study-wide results and limits: Any difference that existed in CD8+ Simpson's diversity between patients and controls was not significant. Found in both controls and patients were approximately 30 CD8+ CDR3 sequences.

The J gene is TRBJ2-1, the V gene TRBV20-1; 10 nucleotides match TRBD2. This receptor was taken from a human donor in good health, serving as a control. Material: sorted CD4+, CD8+, or CD8+CD57+ T cells (not recorded which) from PBMCs. DNA of the CDR3: TGCAGTGCTAGTGCGAGCGGGGGGGCCTCCTCCTACAATGAGCAGTTCTTC. Translated, it gives CSASASGGASSYNEQFF.